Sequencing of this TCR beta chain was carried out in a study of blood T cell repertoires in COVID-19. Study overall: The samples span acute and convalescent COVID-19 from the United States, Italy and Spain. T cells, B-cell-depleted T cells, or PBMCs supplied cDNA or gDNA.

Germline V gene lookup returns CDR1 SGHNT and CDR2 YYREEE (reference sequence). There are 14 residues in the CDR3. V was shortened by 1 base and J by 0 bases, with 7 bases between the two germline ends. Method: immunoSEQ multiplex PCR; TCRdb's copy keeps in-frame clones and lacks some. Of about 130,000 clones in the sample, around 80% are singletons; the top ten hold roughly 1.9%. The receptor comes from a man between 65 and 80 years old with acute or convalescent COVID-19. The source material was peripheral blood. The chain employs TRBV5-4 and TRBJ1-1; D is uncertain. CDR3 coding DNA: TGTGCCAGCAGCTTGCCTACCATGAACACTGAAGCTTTCTTT. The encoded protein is CASSLPTMNTEAFF. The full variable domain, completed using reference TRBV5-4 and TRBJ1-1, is ETGVTQSPTHLIKTRGQQVTLRCSSQSGHNTVSWYQQALGQGPQFIFQYYREEENGRGNFPPRFSGLQFPNYSSELNVNALELDDSALYLCASSLPTMNTEAFFGQGTRLTVV.